A selection of T cell receptor beta chains follows, all from one sample in a study of human CD4 T cells and Enterobacteriaceae. The protocol was immunoSEQ multiplex PCR, while the TCRdb copy is restricted to in-frame clones and leaves out a portion. The sample consists of 25,000 to 30,000 clones, approximately 80% of them appearing once. The sequenced sample consisted of memory CD4+ T cells from blood. These receptors were taken from a human donor in good health. Both conserved end residues are trimmed from each CDR3. Each record gives: clone size, V gene, J gene, CDR3 protein. Size values are once, few and many counts, or a class for expanded clones, and some rows have none.

>.|TRBV19|TRBJ2-6
ASSQRGISGANVLT
>.|TRBV29-1|TRBJ1-3
SVVTFGNTIY
>.|TRBV2|TRBJ1-2
ASSEIGSRGGYT
>.|TRBV10-2|TRBJ2-7
ASSDGDRTYEQY
>.|TRBV2|TRBJ1-5
ASENSNQPQH
>once|TRBV11-3|TRBJ2-1
ASSSRSPGGF
>.|TRBV2|TRBJ2-3
ASRTTDTQY
>few|TRBV4-1|TRBJ1-2
ASSQRESQGAGYGYT
>once|TRBV28|TRBJ2-1
ASRSAGGRNEQF
>.|TRBV6-5|TRBJ1-3
ASSTGFSGNTIY
>.|TRBV5-1|TRBJ2-5
ASSLGTGHSQETQY
>.|TRBV5-1|TRBJ2-5
ASSGDRGWMTQY
>.|TRBV11-3|TRBJ2-3
ASSFGGTDTQY
>.|TRBV28|TRBJ2-3
ASSSWGQGDTDTQY
>.|TRBV30|TRBJ2-7
AWSSGLRYEQY
>.|TRBV18|TRBJ1-6
ASSTATGGNSPLH
>few|TRBV5-5|TRBJ2-2
ASSSLAGAGELF
>.|TRBV11-3|TRBJ2-7
ASSWRGEYEQY
>.|TRBV28|TRBJ1-5
ASSPPPFNQPQH
>.|TRBV2|TRBJ2-2
ASRRTDTGELF
>.|TRBV30|TRBJ2-2
AFTAGRVGELF
>once|TRBV19|TRBJ2-7
ASSIGTGAYEQY
>.|TRBV10-3|TRBJ1-1
AIRDGARRTEAF
>.|TRBV27|TRBJ2-3
ASSHSGASTDTQY
>.|TRBV19|TRBJ2-7
ASSRRTGAYGEQY
>.|TRBV6-5|TRBJ2-2
ASTRGESTGELF
>.|TRBV7-2|TRBJ2-7
ASSFGLAGGPLSSYEQY
>.|TRBV6-5|TRBJ2-5
ASSLFAGAETQY
>.|TRBV9|TRBJ2-7
ASSPRGGGSYEQY
>.|TRBV2|TRBJ1-2
ASSGDRGRFDGYT
>few|TRBV10-2|TRBJ1-5
ASSTLQGKPQH
>.|TRBV27|TRBJ1-4
ASSSGTGRSNEKLF
>.|TRBV6-5|TRBJ2-3
ASSYSTPRTDTQY
>once|TRBV27|TRBJ2-7
ASRSTSGSSYEQY
>.|TRBV11-3|TRBJ2-7
ASSYGRQGGTYEQY
>.|TRBV5-1|TRBJ1-1
ASSLVPQGEGTEAF
>few|TRBV18|TRBJ1-3
ASSPVQGSSGNTIY
>once|TRBV5-1|TRBJ1-5
ASSLNSENQPQH
>medium-sized|TRBV6-5|TRBJ2-7
ASSRTSGGRGEQY
>medium-sized|TRBV4-1|TRBJ1-3
ASSQTATQGAGNTIY
>.|TRBV25-1|TRBJ2-7
ASSEFRRGRNEQY
>.|TRBV7-2|TRBJ1-4
ASSSQGANEKLF
>.|TRBV11-1|TRBJ1-5
ASSFKNGENQPQH
>.|TRBV28|TRBJ2-1
ASHRGSYNEQF
>.|TRBV4-1|TRBJ2-2
ASSQVWSGGEVGELF
>few|TRBV6-1|TRBJ2-1
ASPAWTSGYNEQF
>.|TRBV28|TRBJ2-7
ASSLSTGTGGSRQY
>.|TRBV6-1|TRBJ2-3
ASSELAGGPDTQY